This note documents a single T cell receptor (beta chain) sequence. The sample is drawn from a study of blood T cell repertoires in COVID-19. Clones were sequenced by immunoSEQ multiplex PCR, and TCRdb holds only the in-frame ones, with some missing. The table has some 180,000 clones, 90% seen once. The V gene's germline CDR1 is SGHNT and CDR2 YENEEA. CDR3 size: 14 residues. V shed 2 bases and J shed 4 bases, with 11 bases lying between them. The clonotype comes from a man aged 45-65 years with acute or convalescent COVID-19. Sequencing used peripheral blood. J is TRBJ1-1 and V is TRBV11-3; possibly TRBD1 for D (6 bases). The CDR3 loop reads CASSLSRGTTEAFF. The DNA for the CDR3 is TGTGCCAGCAGCTTATCAAGGGGGACCACTGAAGCTTTCTTT.